The clone carrying this T cell receptor beta chain was counted a few times. What it binds is not known. The CDR3 is made up of 12 amino acids. From germline, CDR1 is DFQATT and CDR2 SNEGSKA (reference sequence). V lost 6 bases, J lost 2 bases, and 11 bases lay in between. This sample stems from a study of blood T cells in healthy people across ages. Regarding the study as a whole: Unknown CMV status may confound age-related changes in expanded clones.

Each donor supplied 7.5 to 10 milliliters of peripheral blood. Samples each yielded at least 5.5 micrograms of total RNA. Primed by a sample-barcoded 5' primer and a J-beta primer mix, a second PCR proceeded for roughly 6 to 12 cycles. TCRdb analysed the 5' RACE reads with MiXCR anew, one entry per CDR3 protein. The table has 600,000 to 650,000 distinct CDR3 sequences, 58% seen once. The sequencing sample was made of blood. The clonotype was recovered from a man in his sixties in good health. The chain recombines TRBV20-1 with TRBJ2-7; D not resolved. CDR3 residues: CSAGERAYEQYF. The CDR3 DNA follows: TGCAGTGCGGGCGAACGAGCCTACGAGCAGTACTTC.